Reported below is one TCR beta chain. The antigen remains unidentified. The CDR3 contains 14 residues. V trimming: 6 bases; J trimming: 6 bases; junction bases outside the gene matches: 7. During its preparation, the TCRbeta library received unique molecular identifiers. Each CDR3 protein is one row after TCRdb ran MiXCR on the PCR reads. The table shows about 980,000 distinct CDR3 sequences, with about 31% occurring only once. This record comes from a study of T-cell reconstitution after alpha-beta-depleted transplantation in children. General study results and limits: Newly produced T cells mostly accounted for T-cell counts and diversity one year post-transplant. Roughly two months post-transplant, alpha-beta T cells reportedly originated from several hundred graft clones that had expanded. Some patients owed their high day-60 TCRbeta diversity to surviving recipient T cells and thymic progenitors.

The receptor was derived from a boy younger than two who had a stem cell transplant for SCID, so the T cells may come from the graft donor. The sample consisted of PBMCs, mostly from graft donor cells, taken 360 days after TCRalphabeta/CD19-depleted stem cell transplant. The gene calls are TRBV12-3 or TRBV12-4 and TRBJ2-2; 7 positions match TRBD1. The CDR3, as DNA: TGTGCCAGCAGCCAGACAGGGACCGCCGGGGAGCTGTTTTTT. Amino acid sequence: CASSQTGTAGELFF.